The clone carrying this T cell receptor beta chain appeared a single time. The data are from a study of glioma-infiltrating T cells after dendritic cell vaccination. Looking at the study overall: Samples are from glioblastoma patients in Phase I and II dendritic cell vaccine trials.

Germline CDR1 SQVTM, CDR2 ANQGSEA. The CDR3 is made up of 12 amino acids. V was pared by 7 bases and J by 7 bases, with 14 bases between. The PCR used 60 V beta and 13 J beta primers. Only in-frame clones appear in the TCRdb table, and some are missing; sequencing was by immunoSEQ multiplex PCR. The sample lists about 64,000 clones, 82% occurring once. The V call is TRBV29-1, the J call TRBJ2-1; a weak D match, TRBD2 (7 bases). This TCR came from a human donor with glioblastoma. The material sequenced was blood, taken before dendritic cell vaccination. CDR3 sequence reads: CSARGAWNEQFF. DNA for the CDR3: TGCAGCGCCCGGGGGGCATGGAATGAGCAGTTCTTC.